This entry lists 21 T cell receptor beta chains sequenced from one sample in a study of T cell responses to AZD1222 COVID-19 vaccine. The method was immunoSEQ multiplex PCR; TCRdb's version includes in-frame clones alone and lacks a portion of them. The sample holds 100,000 to 120,000 clones, around 82% seen once. This specimen was peripheral blood, taken on day 0 of AZD1222 vaccination. These receptors were obtained from an adult in good health.

The chain uses TRBV3-1 (or the pseudogene TRBV3-2) and TRBJ1-3; no reliable D call. Deletions cut 1 base from V and 0 bases from J, with 10 bases between. CDR1 is LGHDT and CDR2 is YNNKEL in the germline V gene (reference sequence). The CDR3 has 16 amino acids. The CDR3 nucleotides read TGTGCCAGCAGCCAAGTTCGCTCCCGCTCTGGAAACACCATATATTTT. Amino acids: CASSQVRSRSGNTIYF.

The chain couples TRBV5-1 to TRBJ1-2, with a weak D call TRBD1 (6 bases). This CDR3 is built from 14 residues. V was cut by 1 base and J by 6 bases, with 13 bases left in between. Per the germline V gene, CDR1 is SGHRS and CDR2 is YFSETQ. The CDR3, as DNA: TGCGCCAGCAGCTTGACACCACAGGGAGATGGCTACACCTTC. The encoded protein is CASSLTPQGDGYTF.

This CDR3 is CASSYRNEQYF. The DNA for the CDR3 is TGTGCCAGCAGCTATAGGAACGAGCAGTACTTC. The chain employs TRBV7-2 and TRBJ2-7, with D unresolved. The germline V and J ends were trimmed by 4 bases and 5 bases, with 6 bases remaining between them. CDR3 length equals 11 residues. The germline CDR1 and CDR2 sequences are SGHTA and FQGNSA.

The chain combines TRBV10-3 with TRBJ1-4; 9 bases line up with TRBD1. This CDR3 has 14 residues. V shed 6 bases and J 7 bases; nucleotides not matched to a gene: 6. In germline, CDR1 is ENHRY, CDR2 SYGVKD. This CDR3 reads CAISPGTGTEKLFF. CDR3 coding DNA: TGTGCCATCAGCCCCGGGACAGGGACTGAAAAACTGTTTTTT.

The rearrangement links TRBV24-1 to TRBJ1-2; D is ambiguous. V gave up 0 bases and J gave up 8 bases, with 12 bases separating them. The CDR3 consists of 14 residues. The germline V gene has CDR1 KGHDR and CDR2 SFDVKD. The CDR3 DNA reads as TGTGCCACCAGTGATTTGACAGTAATTGGCGGCTACACCTTC. It is translated as CATSDLTVIGGYTF.

In this sample, this clone turned up a few times. The V and J genes are TRBV11-2 and TRBJ1-1, with D perhaps matching TRBD1 (5 bases). Per the germline V gene, CDR1 is SGHAT and CDR2 is FQNNGV. The CDR3 covers 16 residues. Trimming cost V 3 bases and J 0 bases, with 14 bases left between them. The CDR3 is CASSFGTGRMNTEAFF. The CDR3, as DNA: TGTGCCAGCAGCTTCGGTACGGGACGGATGAACACTGAAGCTTTCTTT.

The chain joins TRBV25-1 to TRBJ2-1, with 7 positions matching TRBD2. The CDR3 is 13 amino acids. The ends lost 7 bases at V and 5 bases at J; junction bases unmatched: 5. The germline gives CDR1 MGHDK, CDR2 SYGVNS. In DNA form, the CDR3 reads TGTGCCAGCATGCGGGAGAACGACAATGAGCAGTTCTTC. Protein: CASMRENDNEQFF.

V and J are TRBV4-1 and TRBJ1-1; possibly TRBD1 for D (6 bases). The germline V gene has CDR1 MGHRA and CDR2 YSYEKL. V was shortened by 0 bases and J by 2 bases, with 10 bases between the two germline ends. The CDR3 extends over 15 amino acids. DNA of the CDR3: TGCGCCAGCAGCCAAGACCAGACAGGAAACACTGAAGCTTTCTTT. This gives the protein CASSQDQTGNTEAFF.

The V call is TRBV2, the J call TRBJ2-7; a weak D match, TRBD2 (7 bases). Trimming took off 4 bases at V and 4 bases at J, with 20 bases between the two ends. CDR1 is SNHLY and CDR2 is FYNNEI in the germline V gene. The CDR3 runs 16 residues. The CDR3 is CASSACQVRGGYEQYF. CDR3 coding DNA: TGTGCCAGCAGTGCTTGTCAGGTAAGGGGGGGGTACGAGCAGTACTTC.

The rearrangement links TRBV10-3 to TRBJ2-1; a weak D match, TRBD2 (5 bases). This CDR3 comprises 15 residues. V was shortened by 0 bases and J by 0 bases, with 6 bases between the two germline ends. CDR1 and CDR2 from the germline V gene are ENHRY and SYGVKD. The CDR3 reads CAISESGSSYNEQFF. CDR3 nucleotides: TGTGCCATCAGTGAGTCTGGGAGCTCCTACAATGAGCAGTTCTTC.

The gene calls are TRBV3-1 (or the pseudogene TRBV3-2) and TRBJ2-1; 9 bases are shared with TRBD2. Germline CDR1 and CDR2: LGHDT and YNNKEL (reference sequence). The V gene end was trimmed by 3 bases and the J gene end by 6 bases; junction bases not matched to a gene: 6. The CDR3 has 15 residues. CDR3 coding DNA: TGTGCCAGCAGCCATAGCGGGAGAGGGGGCAATGAGCAGTTCTTC. It is translated as CASSHSGRGGNEQFF.

The chain is built from TRBV7-2 and TRBJ2-1, with TRBD1 identical over 9 bases. Per germline, CDR1 SGHTA and CDR2 FQGNSA. The V segment lost 5 bases and the J segment 0 bases; nucleotides outside the gene matches: 14. The CDR3 extends over 19 amino acids. CDR3 DNA sequence: TGTGCCAGCAGCACACAGGGGGCGCGGTTTACCAGCTCCTACAATGAGCAGTTCTTC. This codes for CASSTQGARFTSSYNEQFF.

This sequence joins TRBV3-1 (or the pseudogene TRBV3-2) and TRBJ1-5; possible D gene TRBD1, 5 bases. Germline CDR1 is LGHDT and CDR2 is YNNKEL (reference sequence). The ends were cut back, 3 bases at V and 0 bases at J, with 6 bases in the middle. CDR3 length equals 14 residues. Written as DNA, the CDR3 is TGTGCCAGCAGCCAGGGGACTAGCAATCAGCCCCAGCATTTT. Residues: CASSQGTSNQPQHF.

The chain carries TRBV18 and TRBJ2-3; 7 positions match TRBD2. The V gene's germline CDR1 is KGHSH and CDR2 LQKENI. Trimming removed 3 bases from V and 0 bases from J; junction bases left unmatched: 12. The CDR3 runs 18 residues. The CDR3 loop is CASSPTLAARSSTDTQYF. CDR3 bases: TGTGCCAGCTCACCTACGCTAGCGGCCCGTTCTAGCACAGATACGCAGTATTTT. Looking up the rest from reference TRBV18 and TRBJ2-3 gives the full variable domain: NAGVMQNPRHLVRRRGQEARLRCSPMKGHSHVYWYRQLPEEGLKFMVYLQKENIIDESGMPKERFSAEFPKEGPSILRIQQVVRGDSAAYFCASSPTLAARSSTDTQYFGPGTRLTVL.

This clone appeared a single time. The rearrangement joins TRBV18 to TRBJ2-1; 14 bases are shared with TRBD2. Germline CDR1 and CDR2: KGHSH and LQKENI. The CDR3 extends over 21 amino acids. The junction had 13 bases not matched to a gene; V was cut back by 3 bases and J by 0 bases. The CDR3 DNA reads as TGTGCCAGCTCACCCAACCGCGGGACTAGCGGGAGCGCGAGCTCCTACAATGAGCAGTTCTTC. It encodes CASSPNRGTSGSASSYNEQFF.

This chain links TRBV4-3 with TRBJ1-1, with D unresolved. This CDR3 has 14 amino acids. V lost 1 base to trimming and J lost 0 bases, with 6 bases between them. CDR1 and CDR2 (germline): LGHNA, YSLEER. The CDR3 region is CASSQVGLNTEAFF. The CDR3, as DNA: TGCGCCAGCAGCCAAGTAGGGTTGAACACTGAAGCTTTCTTT.

The chain joins TRBV2 to TRBJ2-7, with 10 bases lining up with TRBD2. Trimming cost V 0 bases and J 3 bases; bases outside gene matches: 5. Germline CDR1 SNHLY, CDR2 FYNNEI. The CDR3 is made up of 16 amino acids. CDR3 protein: CASSEALLAGVYEQYF. As DNA, the CDR3 is TGTGCCAGCAGTGAAGCTCTCCTAGCGGGAGTCTACGAGCAGTACTTC.

The chain has TRBV2 and TRBJ1-4; TRBD1 is a possible D gene (5 bases). Trimming stripped 2 bases from V and 7 bases from J, with 8 bases between. Germline V gene data show CDR1 as SNHLY and CDR2 as FYNNEI. This CDR3 contains 13 residues. CDR3 sequence reads: CASSEQGGEKLFF. The CDR3, as DNA: TGTGCCAGCAGTGAACAGGGAGGTGAAAAACTGTTTTTT.

The chain employs TRBV2 and TRBJ2-3; perhaps TRBD1 as D (6 bases). Trimming removed 7 bases from V and 4 bases from J, with 21 bases in between. This CDR3 comprises 16 residues. Germline lookup yields CDR1 SNHLY and CDR2 FYNNEI. The CDR3 nucleotides read TGTGCCAGCACCAGAGAGGGGCAGGGGAGATCAGATACGCAGTATTTT. This encodes CASTREGQGRSDTQYF.

The chain combines TRBV5-8 with TRBJ1-4, with 7 bases identical to TRBD1. V trimming: 4 bases; J trimming: 0 bases; junction bases outside the gene matches: 3. Germline-derived CDR1 and CDR2 are SGHTS and YDEGEE. The CDR3 runs 15 residues. The CDR3 DNA is TGTGCCAGCAGCGGGGGGACAGCAACTAATGAAAAACTGTTTTTT. Translating it yields CASSGGTATNEKLFF.

This clone showed up just a few times. The chain combines TRBV5-6 with TRBJ1-1; TRBD1 aligns across 8 bases. CDR1 SGHDT and CDR2 YYEEEE come from the germline V gene. V was clipped by 4 bases and J by 1 base; unmatched bases: 3. This CDR3 has 14 residues. The CDR3 coding sequence is TGTGCCAGCAGCCTCGGGACAGGGAACACTGAAGCTTTCTTT. This encodes CASSLGTGNTEAFF.